One TCR beta chain is described in this entry. Authors' processing steps: Estimates of nucleated cell counts were drawn from the amplification of reference gene primers. The assay was immunoSEQ multiplex PCR, and TCRdb's table has in-frame clones only and misses some. V and J calls and clone size are those listed in that table; D and trimming were worked out from the DNA. The data show more than 300,000 clones, roughly 91% seen once. CDR1 and CDR2 (germline): SGHAT, FQNNGV. The CDR3 has 16 residues. The germline V and J ends were trimmed by 1 base and 9 bases, with 16 bases remaining between them. This entry is derived from a study of blood T cell repertoires in COVID-19. Study summary: COVID-19 samples from acute and convalescent phases originated in the United States, Italy and Spain. PBMCs, B-cell-depleted T cells, or T cells were the source of the cDNA or gDNA that made up the material.

Membership in each cohort depended on participant-reported clinical history. The V call is TRBV11-2, the J call TRBJ1-6; D gene uncertain. Sequenced: PBMCs or T cells enriched from blood (not recorded which). This TCR was sampled from a woman aged 18-35 years who had recovered from COVID-19. DNA of the CDR3: TGTGCCAGCAGCTTAGGCCTGGGAATGGAGGGTTCACCCCTCCACTTT. It translates to CASSLGLGMEGSPLHF. Full variable domain (rest looked up from reference TRBV11-2 and TRBJ1-6): EAGVAQSPRYKIIEKRQSVAFWCNPISGHATLYWYQQILGQGPKLLIQFQNNGVVDDSQLPKDRFSAERLKGVDSTLKIQPAKLEDSAVYLCASSLGLGMEGSPLHFGNGTRLTVT.